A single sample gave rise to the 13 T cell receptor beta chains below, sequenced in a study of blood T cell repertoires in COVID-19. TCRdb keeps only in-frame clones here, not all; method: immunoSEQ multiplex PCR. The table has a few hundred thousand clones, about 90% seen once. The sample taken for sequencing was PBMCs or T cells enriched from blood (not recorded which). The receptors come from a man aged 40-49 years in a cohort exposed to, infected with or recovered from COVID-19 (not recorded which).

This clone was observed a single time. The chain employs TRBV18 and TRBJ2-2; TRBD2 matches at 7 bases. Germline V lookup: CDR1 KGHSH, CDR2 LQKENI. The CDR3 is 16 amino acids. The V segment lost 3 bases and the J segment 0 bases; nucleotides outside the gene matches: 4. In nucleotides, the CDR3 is TGTGCCAGCTCACCGAGGACTAGGTCGAACACCGGGGAGCTGTTTTTT. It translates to CASSPRTRSNTGELFF.

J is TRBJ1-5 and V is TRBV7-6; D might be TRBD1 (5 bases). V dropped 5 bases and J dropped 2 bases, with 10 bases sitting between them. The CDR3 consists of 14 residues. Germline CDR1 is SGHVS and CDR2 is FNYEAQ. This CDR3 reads CASSEIQGNQPQHF. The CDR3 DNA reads TGTGCCAGCAGCGAGATACAGGGCAATCAGCCCCAGCATTTT.

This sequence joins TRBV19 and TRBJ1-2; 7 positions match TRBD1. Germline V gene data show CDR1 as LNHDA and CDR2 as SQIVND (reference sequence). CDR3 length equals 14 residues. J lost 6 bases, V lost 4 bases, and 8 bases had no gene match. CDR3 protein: CASSTRDSFNGYTF. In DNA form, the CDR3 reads TGTGCCAGTAGTACCCGGGACAGCTTCAATGGCTACACCTTC. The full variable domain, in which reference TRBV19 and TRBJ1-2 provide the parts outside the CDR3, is DGGITQSPKYLFRKEGQNVTLSCEQNLNHDAMYWYRQDPGQGLRLIYYSQIVNDFQKGDIAEGYSVSREKKESFPLTVTSAQKNPTAFYLCASSTRDSFNGYTFGSGTRLTVV.

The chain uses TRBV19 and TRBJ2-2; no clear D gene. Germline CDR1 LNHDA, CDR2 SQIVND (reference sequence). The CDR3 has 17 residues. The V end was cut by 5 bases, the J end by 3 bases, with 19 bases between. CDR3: CASSPPRLAVHTGELFF. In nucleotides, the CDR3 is TGTGCCAGTAGTCCCCCCCGCCTGGCAGTCCACACCGGGGAGCTGTTTTTT.

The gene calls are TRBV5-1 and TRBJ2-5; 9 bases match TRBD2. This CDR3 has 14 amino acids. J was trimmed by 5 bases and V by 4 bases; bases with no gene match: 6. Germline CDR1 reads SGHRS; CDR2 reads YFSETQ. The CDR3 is CASSPAGGGETQYF. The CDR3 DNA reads TGCGCCAGCAGCCCAGCGGGAGGTGGGGAGACCCAGTACTTC.

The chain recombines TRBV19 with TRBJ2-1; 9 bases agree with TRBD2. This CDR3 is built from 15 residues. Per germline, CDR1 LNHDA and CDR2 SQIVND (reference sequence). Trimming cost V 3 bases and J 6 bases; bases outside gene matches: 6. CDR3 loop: CASSIGGRATNEQFF. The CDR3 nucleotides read TGTGCCAGTAGTATTGGCGGGAGGGCAACCAATGAGCAGTTCTTC. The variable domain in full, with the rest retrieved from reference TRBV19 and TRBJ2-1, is DGGITQSPKYLFRKEGQNVTLSCEQNLNHDAMYWYRQDPGQGLRLIYYSQIVNDFQKGDIAEGYSVSREKKESFPLTVTSAQKNPTAFYLCASSIGGRATNEQFFGPGTRLTVL.

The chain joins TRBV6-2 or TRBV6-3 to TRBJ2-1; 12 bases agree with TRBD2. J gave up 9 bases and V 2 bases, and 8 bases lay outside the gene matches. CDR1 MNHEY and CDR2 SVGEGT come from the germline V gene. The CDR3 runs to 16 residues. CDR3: CASSYRLAGGPGEQFF. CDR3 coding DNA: TGTGCCAGCAGTTACCGTCTAGCGGGAGGGCCTGGTGAGCAGTTCTTC.

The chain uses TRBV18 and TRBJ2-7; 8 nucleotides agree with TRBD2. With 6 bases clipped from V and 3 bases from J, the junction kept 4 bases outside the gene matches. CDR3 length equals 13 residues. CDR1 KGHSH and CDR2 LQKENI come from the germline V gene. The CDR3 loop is CASSSGTSYEQYF. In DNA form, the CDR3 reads TGTGCCAGCTCCTCGGGGACTAGCTACGAGCAGTACTTC.

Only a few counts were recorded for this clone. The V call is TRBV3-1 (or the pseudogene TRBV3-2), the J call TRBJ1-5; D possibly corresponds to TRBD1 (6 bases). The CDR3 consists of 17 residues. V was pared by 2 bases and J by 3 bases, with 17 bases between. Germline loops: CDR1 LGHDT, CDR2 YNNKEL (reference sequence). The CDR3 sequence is CASSQRGGPLNNQPQHF. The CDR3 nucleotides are TGTGCCAGCAGCCAAAGGGGGGGACCTCTGAACAATCAGCCCCAGCATTTT.

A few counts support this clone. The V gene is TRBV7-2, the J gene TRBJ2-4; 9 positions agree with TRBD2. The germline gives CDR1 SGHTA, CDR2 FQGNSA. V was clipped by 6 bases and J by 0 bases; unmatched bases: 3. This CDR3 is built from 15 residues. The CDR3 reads CASSSGSQAKNIQYF. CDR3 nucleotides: TGTGCCAGCAGTAGCGGGAGTCAAGCCAAAAACATTCAGTACTTC.

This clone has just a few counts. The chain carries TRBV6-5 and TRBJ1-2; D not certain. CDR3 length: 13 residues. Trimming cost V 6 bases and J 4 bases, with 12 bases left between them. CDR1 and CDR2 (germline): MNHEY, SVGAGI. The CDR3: CASRDDTSYGYTF. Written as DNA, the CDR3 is TGTGCCAGCAGGGATGACACCTCCTATGGCTACACCTTC.

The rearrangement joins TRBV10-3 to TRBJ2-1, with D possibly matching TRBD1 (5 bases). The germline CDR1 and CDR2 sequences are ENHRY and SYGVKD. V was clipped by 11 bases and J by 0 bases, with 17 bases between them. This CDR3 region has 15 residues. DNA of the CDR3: TGTGCCTCCAGGGCAGCCTCGCTCTCCTACAATGAGCAGTTCTTC. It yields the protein CASRAASLSYNEQFF.

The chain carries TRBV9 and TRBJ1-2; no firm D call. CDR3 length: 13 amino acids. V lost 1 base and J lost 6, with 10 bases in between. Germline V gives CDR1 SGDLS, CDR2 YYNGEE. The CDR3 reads CASSVTPVDGYTF. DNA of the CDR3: TGTGCCAGCAGCGTAACCCCAGTGGATGGCTACACCTTC.